The 27 T cell receptor beta chains below all came from one sample that was sequenced in a study of T cells after yellow fever vaccination. TCRdb recomputed calls from the 5' RACE reads with MiXCR, one row per CDR3 protein. This table has 300,000 to 350,000 distinct CDR3 sequences, around 3.9% appearing once. The source material was PBMCs, sampled 5 days after the yellow fever booster vaccination. The receptors shown here come from a young man who received the YFV17D yellow fever vaccine.

This clonotype has a count of ten or more. The chain carries TRBV6-6 and TRBJ2-5; D is uncertain. With 4 bases removed from V and 3 bases from J, the gap between germline ends came to 12 bases. The CDR3 totals 14 residues. Germline V gives CDR1 MNHNY, CDR2 SVGAGI (reference sequence). The CDR3 loop is CASSFPVSEETQYF. The CDR3 nucleotides are TGTGCCAGCAGTTTTCCGGTTTCCGAAGAGACCCAGTACTTC.

J is TRBJ2-2 and V is TRBV10-3; no reliable D call. Deletions cut 3 bases from V and 1 base from J, with 9 bases between. This CDR3 is built from 15 residues. Germline V gene lookup returns CDR1 ENHRY and CDR2 SYGVKD. In DNA, the CDR3 is TGTGCCATCAGTGATGACCGTCGGAACACCGGGGAGCTGTTTTTT. Residues: CAISDDRRNTGELFF.

This clonotype was recorded at least ten times. The rearrangement uses TRBV19 and TRBJ1-2; D is perhaps TRBD1 (5 bases). Between the trimmed V and J ends, which lost 3 bases and 6 bases, there was a span of 23 bases. The CDR3 covers 17 residues. Germline values: CDR1 LNHDA, CDR2 SQIVND (reference sequence). The CDR3 bases are TGTGCCAGTAGTATGGAGGGACCTTATCAAAGCGTCGATGGCTACACCTTC. This gives the protein CASSMEGPYQSVDGYTF.

V gene TRBV5-1 combines with J gene TRBJ2-7; possibly TRBD1 for D (6 bases). The V end was cut by 8 bases, the J end by 5 bases, with 20 bases between. CDR1 is SGHRS and CDR2 is YFSETQ in the germline V gene. The CDR3 runs 14 residues. The CDR3 spells CASRRFQGSHEQYF. The CDR3 DNA reads as TGCGCCAGTCGGAGGTTCCAGGGGAGCCACGAGCAGTACTTC.

This clonotype came up a few times. The chain couples TRBV7-6 to TRBJ2-1; TRBD1 agrees at 7 bases. The trim removed 5 bases at V and 8 bases at J, leaving 12 bases unmatched. The CDR3 has 15 residues. The germline CDR1 and CDR2 sequences are SGHVS and FNYEAQ. In DNA, the CDR3 is TGTGCCAGCAGCGAAAACCCCGGGACAGTTCATGAGCAGTTCTTC. Translation: CASSENPGTVHEQFF. Looking up the rest from reference TRBV7-6 and TRBJ2-1 gives the full variable domain: GAGVSQSPRYKVTKRGQDVALRCDPISGHVSLYWYRQALGQGPEFLTYFNYEAQQDKSGLPNDRFSAERPEGSISTLTIQRTEQRDSAMYRCASSENPGTVHEQFFGPGTRLTVL.

The chain recombines TRBV4-3 with TRBJ1-6; D gene ambiguous. V was pared by 4 bases and J by 10 bases, with 20 bases between. Looked up from germline, CDR1 is LGHNA and CDR2 is YSLEER. This CDR3 is built from 16 residues. CDR3 in amino acids: CASSPITVPRGSPLHF. CDR3 nucleotide sequence: TGCGCCAGCAGCCCTATTACTGTGCCAAGAGGCTCACCCCTCCACTTT.

The table lists this clonotype with many counts. V usage is TRBV7-3 and J usage is TRBJ2-2; maybe TRBD1 (5 bases). The CDR3 length is 15 residues. V gave up 0 bases and J gave up 4 bases, with 9 bases separating them. The germline V gene has CDR1 SGHTA and CDR2 FQGTGA. Here the CDR3 DNA reads TGTGCCAGCAGCTTAACAGGGGCGAGCACCGGGGAGCTGTTTTTT. Amino acid sequence: CASSLTGASTGELFF.

There are many counts of this clonotype. The genes are TRBV6-6 and TRBJ2-7, with D possibly matching TRBD1 (6 bases). Germline assignment: CDR1 MNHNY and CDR2 SVGAGI (reference sequence). CDR3 size: 14 residues. Trimming removed 5 bases from V and 0 bases from J, with 11 bases in between. The CDR3 DNA reads TGTGCCAGCAGTCGAGCGACAGGCTCCTACGAGCAGTACTTC. It is translated as CASSRATGSYEQYF.

This chain joins TRBV24-1 and TRBJ2-1, with D perhaps matching TRBD1 or TRBD2 (5 bases each). Germline V gene sequence: CDR1 KGHDR, CDR2 SFDVKD. V lost 9 bases and J 8 bases, leaving 13 bases between the germline ends. The CDR3 sequence is 12 residues long. CDR3: CATGRGWDEQFF. The CDR3 nucleotides are TGTGCCACCGGACGGGGCTGGGATGAGCAGTTCTTC.

This clonotype was observed many times. The J gene is TRBJ2-7, the V gene TRBV6-2 or TRBV6-3; D gene unclear. The V gene lost 2 bases and the J gene lost 6 bases, with 11 bases spanning the gap. The CDR3 sequence is 13 residues long. CDR1 is MNHEY, CDR2 SVGEGT, per germline. The CDR3 DNA is TGTGCCAGCAGTTACCGGCAACAGAGCGAGCAGTACGTC. It specifies CASSYRQQSEQYV.

The chain couples TRBV10-3 to TRBJ1-5, with D possibly TRBD1 on 5 matching bases. The CDR3 contains 14 residues. V lost 3 bases to trimming and J lost 8 bases, with 14 bases between them. Germline CDR1 is ENHRY and CDR2 is SYGVKD. The DNA for the CDR3 is TGTGCCATCAGTGACTACGGGACGGTGGAGCCCCAGCATTTT. It is translated as CAISDYGTVEPQHF.

This clonotype was seen only a few times. V usage is TRBV29-1 and J usage is TRBJ2-7; 7 nucleotides match TRBD1. The CDR3 contains 13 residues. Looked up from germline, CDR1 is SQVTM and CDR2 is ANQGSEA. V dropped 8 bases and J dropped 4; count of bases not matched to a gene: 11. The CDR3 nucleotides are TGCAGCTTTTCTACAGGGGCTGGGTACGAGCAGTACTTC. It translates to CSFSTGAGYEQYF.

In this sample, this clonotype turned up a few times. J is TRBJ2-5 and V is TRBV20-1; D may be TRBD1 (6 bases). Germline CDR1 and CDR2: DFQATT and SNEGSKA (reference sequence). This CDR3 has 14 residues. V dropped 7 bases and J dropped 7 bases, with 22 bases sitting between them. The chain's CDR3 is CSVPTGTSVGTQYF. CDR3 sequence (DNA): TGCAGTGTTCCCACCGGGACAAGCGTTGGGACCCAGTACTTC.

This chain joins TRBV6-6 and TRBJ1-2, with D perhaps TRBD1 (5 bases). This CDR3 contains 14 residues. Trimming took 5 bases from V and 1 from J, leaving 11 bases between them. Germline CDR1 reads MNHNY; CDR2 reads SVGAGI (reference sequence). The CDR3 sequence: CASSAQANNYGYTF. CDR3 bases: TGTGCCAGCAGTGCACAGGCAAATAACTATGGCTACACCTTC.

This clonotype was counted many times. DNA of the CDR3: TGTGCCAGCATCCTGGGTTGGACTGAAGCTTTCTTT. Protein: CASILGWTEAFF. The rearrangement uses TRBV12-3 or TRBV12-4 and TRBJ1-1; D not certain. CDR3 length equals 12 residues. V was pared by 7 bases and J by 5 bases, with 11 bases between.

The chain has TRBV30 and TRBJ2-2, with no clear D. CDR1 GTSNPN and CDR2 SVGIG come from the germline V gene (reference sequence). This CDR3 is built from 13 residues. V was shortened by 2 bases and J by 7 bases, with 11 bases between the two germline ends. The CDR3 sequence: CAWSRSSRGELFF. DNA of the CDR3: TGTGCCTGGAGTAGGAGTTCTCGCGGGGAGCTGTTTTTT.

The chain couples TRBV24-1 to TRBJ2-3; D is unresolved. The CDR3 spans 12 residues. Germline V gene sequence: CDR1 KGHDR, CDR2 SFDVKD. Trimming took off 4 bases at V and 2 bases at J, with 3 bases between the two ends. CDR3 region: CATSEYTDTQYF. The CDR3 coding sequence is TGTGCCACCAGTGAGTACACAGATACGCAGTATTTT.

V gene TRBV5-4 combines with J gene TRBJ2-3; 15 nucleotides line up with TRBD2. Per germline, CDR1 SGHNT and CDR2 YYREEE (reference sequence). The CDR3 runs to 16 residues. V was clipped by 0 bases and J by 9 bases; unmatched bases: 5. Here the CDR3 DNA reads TGTGCCAGCAGCTTGGGGACTAGCGGGGGGGCGTCGACGCAGTATTTT. It codes for CASSLGTSGGASTQYF.

At least ten counts were recorded for this clonotype. This chain connects TRBV12-3 or TRBV12-4 to TRBJ1-2; the D is unclear. Between the trimmed V and J ends, which lost 1 base and 4 bases, there was a span of 13 bases. The CDR3 is 15 amino acids. The CDR3 DNA reads as TGTGCCAGCAGTTTAGTCGTACGAGGGTTCTATGGCTACACCTTC. This sequence encodes CASSLVVRGFYGYTF.

This clonotype appeared a few times. The gene calls are TRBV7-8 and TRBJ2-1, with TRBD1 matching over 7 bases. V lost 5 bases to trimming and J lost 6 bases; unmatched junction nucleotides: 10. This CDR3 contains 15 residues. The germline CDR1 and CDR2 sequences are SGHVS and FQNEAQ. In nucleotides, the CDR3 is TGTGCCAGCAGCCCTCGACAGGGCTTGGGCAATGAGCAGTTCTTC. Encoded protein: CASSPRQGLGNEQFF.

This clonotype was seen only a few times. The chain joins TRBV4-3 to TRBJ2-2, with no clear D. V was shortened by 4 bases and J by 3 bases, with 15 bases between the two germline ends. The CDR3 consists of 16 residues. Germline V gene lookup returns CDR1 LGHNA and CDR2 YSLEER. CDR3: CASSPAGAADTGELFF. CDR3 sequence (DNA): TGCGCCAGCAGCCCCGCCGGTGCAGCCGACACCGGGGAGCTGTTTTTT.

This clonotype was seen ten or more times. V and J are TRBV6-2 or TRBV6-3 and TRBJ1-5; D perhaps matches TRBD1 (6 bases). From germline, CDR1 is MNHEY and CDR2 SVGEGT. V dropped 9 bases and J dropped 0 bases, with 12 bases sitting between them. The CDR3 totals 14 residues. The CDR3 loop reads CARHDRTSNQPQHF. In DNA form, the CDR3 reads TGTGCCAGACATGACAGGACTAGCAATCAGCCCCAGCATTTT.

As for this clonotype: A clone one base away is much larger, so this may be a read error. The chain uses TRBV7-3 and TRBJ2-1, with 11 bases lining up with TRBD1. There are 15 residues in the CDR3. CDR1 is SGHTA and CDR2 is FQGTGA in the germline V gene. CDR3 sequence: CASSLGQGVYSEQLF. The CDR3 nucleotides read TGTGCCAGCAGCTTGGGACAGGGGGTTTATAGTGAGCAGCTCTTC. Complete variable domain (other parts from reference TRBV7-3 and TRBJ2-1): GAGVSQTPSNKVTEKGKYVELRCDPISGHTALYWYRQSLGQGPEFLIYFQGTGAADDSGLPNDRFFAVRPEGSVSTLKIQRTERGDSAVYLCASSLGQGVYSEQLFGPGTRLTVL.

This clonotype has just one count. CDR3 DNA: TGTGCCAGCAGCACCACGGTCTCTGGGGCCAACGTCCTGACTTTC. Protein: CASSTTVSGANVLTF. The chain has TRBV7-9 and TRBJ2-6, with D unresolved. V lost 5 bases and J lost 0, with 8 bases in between. Germline V CDR1 and CDR2: SEHNR, FQNEAQ (reference sequence). The CDR3 contains 15 residues.

This clonotype was recorded at least ten times. V is TRBV18 and J is TRBJ2-1; no definite D call. Trimming left V 0 bases short and J 5 bases short, with 11 bases between. This CDR3 has 15 residues. Germline values: CDR1 KGHSH, CDR2 LQKENI. This chain's CDR3 is CASSPPSLGNNEQFF. The CDR3 bases are TGTGCCAGCTCACCACCATCCTTAGGGAACAATGAGCAGTTCTTC.

This clonotype came up many times. The chain links TRBV7-2 to TRBJ1-2; D remains ambiguous. The CDR3 is 13 residues long. CDR1 SGHTA and CDR2 FQGNSA come from the germline V gene. V was pared by 3 bases and J by 8 bases, with 13 bases between. The CDR3 reads CASSLAGREGYTF. Here the CDR3 DNA reads TGTGCCAGCAGCTTGGCAGGACGGGAAGGCTACACCTTC.

This chain connects TRBV28 to TRBJ2-2; 8 positions match TRBD1. The CDR3 is 15 amino acids. The V and J ends lost 5 bases and 6 bases, in that order; junction bases with no gene match: 8. In germline, CDR1 is MDHEN, CDR2 SYDVKM. CDR3 region: CASSGSGGLPGELFF. The CDR3 DNA is TGTGCCAGCAGTGGATCAGGGGGCCTCCCCGGGGAGCTGTTTTTT. Combining the CDR3 with reference TRBV28 and TRBJ2-2 gives the whole variable domain DVKVTQSSRYLVKRTGEKVFLECVQDMDHENMFWYRQDPGLGLRLIYFSYDVKMKEKGDIPEGYSVSREKKERFSLILESASTNQTSMYLCASSGSGGLPGELFFGEGSRLTVL.